This T cell receptor (beta chain) came from a study of identical twins. The CDR3 runs 14 residues. In germline, CDR1 is ENHRY, CDR2 SYGVKD. Deletions cut 9 bases from V and 3 bases from J, with 15 bases between. One entry per CDR3 protein results from TCRdb running MiXCR on the 5' RACE reads. The data contain roughly 690,000 distinct CDR3 sequences, around 6% of them singletons. The sample holds a few counts of this clonotype. The sequenced material came from naive T cells sorted from blood. The receptor comes from a man between 18 and 35 years old in good health. V gene TRBV10-3 combines with J gene TRBJ2-1, with D perhaps TRBD1 or TRBD2 (6 bases each). CDR3 residues: CAIGRGQNYNEQFF. CDR3 bases: TGTGCCATTGGCCGGGGGCAGAACTACAATGAGCAGTTCTTC.